Listed here are 21 T cell receptor beta chains from one sample, sequenced in a study of identical twins. A single record per CDR3 protein comes from TCRdb applying MiXCR to the 5' RACE reads. The sample holds some 1,600,000 distinct CDR3 sequences; 25% to 35% are singletons and the top ten take under 0.35%. The sequenced material came from cord blood. The source is a newborn girl in good health.

This rearrangement joins TRBV4-1 to TRBJ2-7; the match to TRBD2 covers 8 bases. CDR1 is MGHRA and CDR2 is YSYEKL in the germline V gene. This CDR3 has 16 amino acids. J lost 3 bases, V lost 2 bases, and 9 bases had no gene match. This CDR3 reads CASSQYSGRFFYEQYF. CDR3 DNA: TGCGCCAGCAGCCAATACAGCGGGAGATTTTTCTACGAGCAGTACTTC.

This chain connects TRBV2 to TRBJ2-1, with 12 bases matching TRBD2. J was trimmed by 3 bases and V by 5 bases; bases with no gene match: 5. The germline gives CDR1 SNHLY, CDR2 FYNNEI. This CDR3 has 16 residues. The CDR3 spells CASSLTSGGIYNEQFF. The CDR3 bases are TGTGCCAGCAGTTTGACTAGCGGGGGAATCTACAATGAGCAGTTCTTC.

The chain links TRBV2 to TRBJ2-7; a possible D gene is TRBD2 (6 bases). The germline gives CDR1 SNHLY, CDR2 FYNNEI. Trimming took off 6 bases at V and 4 bases at J, with 19 bases between the two ends. The CDR3 has 15 residues. CDR3 region: CASRQVTGTRYEQYF. CDR3 DNA: TGTGCCAGCAGACAGGTTACCGGGACTCGATACGAGCAGTACTTC. Full variable domain (rest looked up from reference TRBV2 and TRBJ2-7): EPEVTQTPSHQVTQMGQEVILRCVPISNHLYFYWYRQILGQKVEFLVSFYNNEISEKSEIFDDQFSVERPDGSNFTLKIRSTKLEDSAMYFCASRQVTGTRYEQYFGPGTRLTVT.

This clonotype has only a few counts. The CDR3 here is CASMAGALQETQYF. In nucleotides, the CDR3 is TGCGCCAGCATGGCGGGGGCCCTTCAAGAGACCCAGTACTTC. The chain joins TRBV5-1 to TRBJ2-5; tentatively, D is TRBD2 (7 bases). This CDR3 has 14 residues. Germline CDR1 SGHRS, CDR2 YFSETQ. V was shortened by 6 bases and J by 2 bases, with 14 bases between the two germline ends.

V is TRBV6-2 or TRBV6-3 and J is TRBJ2-7; 7 bases map to TRBD1. The J call may be in error: the DNA end matches TRBJ2-5 better. This CDR3 region has 12 residues. The V gene's germline CDR1 is MNHEY and CDR2 SVGEGT. The CDR3 spells CASRQGSGTQYF. The CDR3 nucleotides read TGTGCCAGCAGACAGGGGTCTGGGACCCAGTACTTC.

The V and J genes are TRBV19 and TRBJ1-5; TRBD1 might be the D (5 bases). Germline loops: CDR1 LNHDA, CDR2 SQIVND (reference sequence). The CDR3 runs to 14 residues. V gave up 3 bases and J gave up 4 bases, with 10 bases separating them. In DNA, the CDR3 is TGTGCCAGTAGTATTGGCAGGGAAAATCAGCCCCAGCATTTT. Its protein product is CASSIGRENQPQHF. Full variable domain (rest looked up from reference TRBV19 and TRBJ1-5): DGGITQSPKYLFRKEGQNVTLSCEQNLNHDAMYWYRQDPGQGLRLIYYSQIVNDFQKGDIAEGYSVSREKKESFPLTVTSAQKNPTAFYLCASSIGRENQPQHFGDGTRLSIL.

This clonotype was counted at least ten times. The chain couples TRBV7-9 to TRBJ2-7; D unresolved. The CDR3 spans 12 residues. Germline V gives CDR1 SEHNR, CDR2 FQNEAQ (reference sequence). V was cut by 5 bases and J by 3 bases, with 8 bases left in between. CDR3 in DNA: TGTGCCAGCAGCCTCTACAACTACGAGCAGTACTTC. Protein sequence: CASSLYNYEQYF.

The genes are TRBV4-2 and TRBJ2-7; TRBD2 matches at 7 bases. CDR3 size: 17 residues. The germline V gene encodes CDR1 LGHNA and CDR2 YNFKEQ. J gave up 4 bases and V 1 base, and 13 bases lay outside the gene matches. The CDR3 loop is CASSQVPVGGPPYEQYF. CDR3 DNA: TGTGCCAGCAGCCAAGTACCCGTGGGAGGGCCCCCTTACGAGCAGTACTTC.

This clonotype was recorded a few times. The gene calls are TRBV12-3 or TRBV12-4 and TRBJ2-2; D might be TRBD1 (5 bases). The CDR3 loop spans 14 amino acids. With 5 bases removed from V and 5 bases from J, the gap between germline ends came to 12 bases. The DNA for the CDR3 is TGTGCCAGCAGTCCCAGAAGGGGTACCGGGGAGCTGTTTTTT. This codes for CASSPRRGTGELFF.

The chain carries TRBV5-1 and TRBJ1-6; TRBD1 matches 8 bases. Per the germline V gene, CDR1 is SGHRS and CDR2 is YFSETQ. V dropped 5 bases and J dropped 14; count of bases not matched to a gene: 6. This CDR3 has 12 amino acids. The CDR3 sequence: CASRPGQGALHF. CDR3 nucleotides: TGCGCCAGCAGACCCGGACAGGGTGCCCTCCACTTT.

This clonotype was counted a few times. The chain couples TRBV27 to TRBJ2-3; 7 nucleotides agree with TRBD2. The ends lost 3 bases at V and 0 bases at J; junction bases unmatched: 9. Germline CDR1 is MNHEY and CDR2 is SMNVEV (reference sequence). The CDR3 runs to 17 residues. CDR3 coding DNA: TGTGCCAGCAGTTTGGACGGGGGGAGGGATAGCACAGATACGCAGTATTTT. This codes for CASSLDGGRDSTDTQYF.

This clonotype was seen a few times. The rearrangement uses TRBV4-2 and TRBJ2-3, with TRBD2 identical over 14 bases. Germline CDR1 reads LGHNA; CDR2 reads YNFKEQ. V lost 1 base, J lost 4 bases, and 7 bases stayed unmatched. The CDR3 length is 18 residues. Written as DNA, the CDR3 is TGTGCCAGCAGCCAAGGACCCTTGACTAGCGGGAGGGCAGATACGCAGTATTTT. This codes for CASSQGPLTSGRADTQYF.

This clonotype was counted between two and nine times. The rearrangement joins TRBV27 to TRBJ2-4, with TRBD2 matching over 7 bases. The J call is in doubt because the DNA end fits TRBJ2-7 better. CDR3 length: 15 amino acids. CDR1 and CDR2 (germline): MNHEY, SMNVEV (reference sequence). The CDR3 region is CASKFREGTFYEQYF. The DNA for the CDR3 is TGTGCCAGCAAATTCAGGGAGGGAACATTCTACGAGCAGTACTTC.

This chain connects TRBV12-3 or TRBV12-4 to TRBJ2-1, with D maybe TRBD2 (6 bases). The length of the CDR3 is 15 residues. With 7 bases removed from V and 1 base from J, the gap between germline ends came to 14 bases. The CDR3 DNA reads as TGTGCCAGCACCCTACTAGCCTCTTCCTACAATGAGCAGTTCTTC. Translated, it gives CASTLLASSYNEQFF.

On this clonotype: A far bigger clonotype differs at one base, so this is likely a read error. The chain recombines TRBV2 with TRBJ2-3, with D possibly matching TRBD1 (6 bases). This CDR3 comprises 12 residues. Germline V gene data show CDR1 as SNHLY and CDR2 as FYNNEI. The CDR3 nucleotides are TGTGCCTGCAGGGGTAGCACAGATACGCAGTATTTT. It translates to CACRGSTDTQYF.

This clonotype was observed once. The chain employs TRBV25-1 and TRBJ2-1; perhaps TRBD2 as D (5 bases). The J call may be faulty, since TRBJ2-7 better matches the DNA end. CDR1 and CDR2 (germline): MGHDK, SYGVNS. The CDR3 length is 15 residues. The CDR3 sequence is CASSEYGMGYNEQYF. The CDR3, as DNA: TGTGCCAGCAGTGAATACGGGATGGGTTACAATGAGCAGTACTTC.

There are a few counts of this clonotype. This rearrangement joins TRBV7-2 to TRBJ2-6; 15 positions agree with TRBD2. This CDR3 comprises 18 residues. CDR1 is SGHTA, CDR2 FQGNSA, per germline. The J segment lost 2 bases and the V segment lost 3 bases, leaving 2 bases of the junction unmatched. The CDR3 loop is CASSFGLAGGPGANVLTF. The CDR3 coding sequence is TGTGCCAGCAGCTTCGGACTAGCGGGGGGGCCTGGGGCCAACGTCCTGACTTTC.

With regard to this clonotype: A clone one base away is much larger, so this may be a read error. The chain has TRBV10-3 and TRBJ2-1, with D possibly matching TRBD2 (5 bases). Germline values: CDR1 ENHRY, CDR2 SYGVKD. The CDR3 runs to 14 residues. The CDR3 spells CAISESGAYNGQFF. For the CDR3, the DNA is TGTGCCATCAGTGAGTCGGGAGCCTACAATGGGCAGTTCTTC.

This clonotype has just a few counts. V and J are TRBV7-6 and TRBJ2-5, with 9 bases lining up with TRBD1. The DNA end lines up better with TRBJ2-7; the J call may be wrong. Germline V gene data show CDR1 as SGHVS and CDR2 as FNYEAQ. CDR3 length: 18 amino acids. The CDR3 here is CASSFSSHAGTGIYEQYF. CDR3 DNA sequence: TGTGCCAGCAGCTTTTCCTCTCATGCCGGGACAGGGATCTACGAGCAGTACTTC.

This clonotype has ten or more counts. This sequence joins TRBV20-1 and TRBJ2-7, with a tentative D call TRBD1 (6 bases). The CDR3 is 14 residues long. V was clipped by 4 bases and J by 5 bases, with 18 bases between them. In germline, CDR1 is DFQATT, CDR2 SNEGSKA (reference sequence). CDR3: CSAISGTSPHEQYF. The CDR3 nucleotides are TGCAGTGCTATTTCCGGGACATCGCCCCACGAGCAGTACTTC.

The rearrangement links TRBV15 to TRBJ2-7, with D possibly being TRBD2 (5 bases). The V end lost 0 bases, the J end lost 4 bases, and 7 bases lay between the germline ends. Germline V CDR1 and CDR2: LNHNV, YYDKDF (reference sequence). This CDR3 has 13 residues. CDR3 sequence: CATSRDTGYEQYF. Written as DNA, the CDR3 is TGTGCCACCAGCAGAGATACGGGGTACGAGCAGTACTTC.